These 9 T cell receptor beta chains came from one sample sequenced in a study of T cells in Graves' hyperthyroidism and ophthalmopathy. Amplification targeted TCR beta CDR3 regions from RNA transcripts. Using the HTBI primer set, a first-round RT-PCR was run on the TCR CDR3. TCRdb processed the multiplex PCR reads anew with MiXCR; each CDR3 protein has one entry. The data contain about 250,000 distinct CDR3 sequences, over 20% of them singletons. The specimen was blood. The receptors here all came from a man aged 30-40 years with Graves' ophthalmopathy.

This clonotype was seen many times. The chain couples TRBV12-3 or TRBV12-4 to TRBJ1-1; no definite D call. Trimming took off 6 bases at V and 5 bases at J, with 13 bases between the two ends. The CDR3 loop spans 13 amino acids. In DNA, the CDR3 is TGTGCCAGCAGCTGGGAGCGATGGACTGAAGCTTTCTTT. It specifies CASSWERWTEAFF.

Comment on this clonotype: This may arise from a read error, as a much more abundant clone is one base away. The rearrangement links TRBV6-4 to TRBJ2-1, with D perhaps matching TRBD1 (6 bases). The CDR3 runs 14 residues. V dropped 5 bases and J dropped 0 bases, with 8 bases sitting between them. Germline V gene sequence: CDR1 MRHNA, CDR2 SNTAGT. The CDR3 nucleotides read TGTGCCAGCAGTTCGGACAGCTCCTACAATGAGCAGTTCTTC. Amino acids: CASSSDSSYNEQFF.

This clonotype was seen ten or more times. This chain joins TRBV20-1 and TRBJ2-7, with TRBD2 identical over 7 bases. The CDR3 sequence is 14 residues long. Trimming took 3 bases from V and 5 from J; bases not matched to a gene: 10. The germline gives CDR1 DFQATT, CDR2 SNEGSKA (reference sequence). DNA for the CDR3: TGCAGTGCTAGGCCGGGCCCCGCGGGAGACGAGCAGTACTTC. Translating gives CSARPGPAGDEQYF.

This clonotype is a singleton in its sample. Without the conserved terminal phenylalanine or tryptophan, this CDR3 likely stems from a read error. This chain links TRBV30 with TRBJ2-3; 14 bases are a match to TRBD2. This CDR3 is 16 amino acids long. Germline trimming cut 2 bases from V and 5 bases from J; bases unmatched to any gene: 6. Germline-derived CDR1 and CDR2 are GTSNPN and SVGIG (reference sequence). The CDR3: CAWSHGLAGGEDTQYL. In DNA form, the CDR3 reads TGTGCCTGGAGTCACGGACTAGCGGGAGGTGAAGATACGCAGTATTTA.

Many counts were recorded for this clonotype. The chain recombines TRBV30 with TRBJ1-1; maybe TRBD1 (5 bases). With 0 bases removed from V and 2 bases from J, the gap between germline ends came to 7 bases. CDR1 and CDR2 (germline): GTSNPN, SVGIG (reference sequence). This CDR3 region has 13 residues. CDR3 in amino acids: CAWSVGTNTEAFF. The DNA for the CDR3 is TGTGCCTGGAGTGTTGGGACCAACACTGAAGCTTTCTTT.

This clonotype was observed a few times. The V gene is TRBV24-1, the J gene TRBJ1-2, with D hard to call. Germline-derived CDR1 and CDR2 are KGHDR and SFDVKD. The CDR3 length is 11 residues. V lost 4 bases and J 4 bases, leaving 3 bases between the germline ends. CDR3 DNA sequence: TGTGCCACCAGTGACTCCTATGGCTACACCTTC. This gives the protein CATSDSYGYTF.

The table lists this clonotype with a few counts. J is TRBJ1-5 and V is TRBV18; D is unresolved. Germline V gene lookup returns CDR1 KGHSH and CDR2 LQKENI. V lost 4 bases and J 4 bases, leaving 11 bases between the germline ends. This CDR3 has 14 amino acids. Written as DNA, the CDR3 is TGTGCCAGCTCACGTTCCGGCCCAAATCAGCCCCAGCATTTT. It yields the protein CASSRSGPNQPQHF.

The table lists this clonotype with a few counts. The V gene is TRBV7-9, the J gene TRBJ1-1; TRBD1 is a possible D gene (5 bases). CDR1 SEHNR and CDR2 FQNEAQ come from the germline V gene (reference sequence). Trimming pared 5 bases from V and 6 bases from J, leaving 13 bases between. The CDR3 extends over 13 amino acids. Here the CDR3 reads CASSRGEFAEAFF. The CDR3 coding sequence is TGTGCCAGCAGCCGAGGGGAATTCGCTGAAGCTTTCTTT.

This rearrangement joins TRBV11-2 to TRBJ2-3; tentative D call: TRBD2 (5 bases). Germline CDR1 SGHAT, CDR2 FQNNGV. V was clipped by 5 bases and J by 10 bases, with 16 bases between them. This CDR3 has 13 amino acids. The CDR3 is CASSTRSRGPQYF. The CDR3 nucleotides are TGTGCCAGCAGCACACGCTCACGGGGTCCGCAGTATTTT.